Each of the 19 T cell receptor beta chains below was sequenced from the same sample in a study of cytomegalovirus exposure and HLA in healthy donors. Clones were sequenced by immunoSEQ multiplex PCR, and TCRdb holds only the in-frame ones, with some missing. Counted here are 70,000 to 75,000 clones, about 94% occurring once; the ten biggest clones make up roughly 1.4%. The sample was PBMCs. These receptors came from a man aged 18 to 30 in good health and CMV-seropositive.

The CDR3 nucleotides read TGTGCCAGCTCACCTAAACTAGGATCCGGGGAGCTGTTTTTT. Translating gives CASSPKLGSGELFF. The rearrangement uses TRBV18 and TRBJ2-2; maybe TRBD2 (5 bases). The CDR3 is made up of 14 amino acids. V was trimmed by 3 bases and J by 6 bases, leaving 11 bases between them. Germline V gene data show CDR1 as KGHSH and CDR2 as LQKENI.

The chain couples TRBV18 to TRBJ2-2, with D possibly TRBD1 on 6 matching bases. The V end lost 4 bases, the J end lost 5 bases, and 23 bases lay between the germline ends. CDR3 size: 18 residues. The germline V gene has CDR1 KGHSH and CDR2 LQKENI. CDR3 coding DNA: TGTGCCAGCTCACAGAAGACGAGGGGACAAAGGTCGACCGGGGAGCTGTTTTTT. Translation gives CASSQKTRGQRSTGELFF.

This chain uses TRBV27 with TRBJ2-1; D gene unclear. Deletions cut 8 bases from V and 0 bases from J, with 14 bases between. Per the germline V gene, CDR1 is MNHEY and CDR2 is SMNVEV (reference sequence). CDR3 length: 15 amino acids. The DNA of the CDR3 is TGTGCCAGCCGGTCCCCAAGTAGCTCCTACAATGAGCAGTTCTTC. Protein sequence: CASRSPSSSYNEQFF.

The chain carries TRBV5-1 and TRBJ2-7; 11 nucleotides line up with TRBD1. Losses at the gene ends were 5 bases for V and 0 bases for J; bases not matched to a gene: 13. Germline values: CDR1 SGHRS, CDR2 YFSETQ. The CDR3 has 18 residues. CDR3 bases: TGCGCCAGCAGATCCGGGACAGGGGGATTTGGGAGCTCCTACGAGCAGTACTTC. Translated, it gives CASRSGTGGFGSSYEQYF.

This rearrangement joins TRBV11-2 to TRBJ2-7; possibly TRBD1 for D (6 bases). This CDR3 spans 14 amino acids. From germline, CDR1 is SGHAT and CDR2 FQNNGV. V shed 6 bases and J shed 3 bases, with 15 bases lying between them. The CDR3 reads CASRPIRTDYEQYF. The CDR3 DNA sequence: TGTGCCAGCAGGCCTATACGGACAGACTACGAGCAGTACTTC.

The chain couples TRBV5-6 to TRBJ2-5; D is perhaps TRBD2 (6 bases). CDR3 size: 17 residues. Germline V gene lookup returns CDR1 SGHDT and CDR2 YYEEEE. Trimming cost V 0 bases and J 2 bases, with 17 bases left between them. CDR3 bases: TGTGCCAGCAGCTTGGGCCCCCCAGCTAGCGCACAAGAGACCCAGTACTTC. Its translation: CASSLGPPASAQETQYF.

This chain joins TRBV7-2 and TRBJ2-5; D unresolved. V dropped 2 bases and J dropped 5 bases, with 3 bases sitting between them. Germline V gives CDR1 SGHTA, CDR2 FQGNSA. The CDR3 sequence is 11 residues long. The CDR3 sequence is CASSLYETQYF. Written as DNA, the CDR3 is TGTGCCAGCAGCTTATATGAGACCCAGTACTTC. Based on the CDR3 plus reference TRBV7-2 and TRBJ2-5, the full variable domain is GAGVSQSPSNKVTEKGKDVELRCDPISGHTALYWYRQSLGQGLEFLIYFQGNSAPDKSGLPSDRFSAERTGGSVSTLTIQRTQQEDSAVYLCASSLYETQYFGPGTRLLVL.

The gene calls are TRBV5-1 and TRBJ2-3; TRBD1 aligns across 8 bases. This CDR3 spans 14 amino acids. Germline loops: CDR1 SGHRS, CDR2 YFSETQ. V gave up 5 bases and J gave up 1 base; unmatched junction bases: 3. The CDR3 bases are TGCGCCAGCAGACAGGGGGACCGCACAGATACGCAGTATTTT. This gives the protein CASRQGDRTDTQYF.

The CDR3 DNA follows: TGTGCCTGGAGAGGACAGGCGGCCTACGAGCAGTACTTC. Translation: CAWRGQAAYEQYF. The gene calls are TRBV30 and TRBJ2-7; the match to TRBD1 covers 7 bases. The CDR3 runs to 13 residues. Trimming cost V 3 bases and J 2 bases; bases outside gene matches: 4. The germline CDR1 and CDR2 sequences are GTSNPN and SVGIG (reference sequence).

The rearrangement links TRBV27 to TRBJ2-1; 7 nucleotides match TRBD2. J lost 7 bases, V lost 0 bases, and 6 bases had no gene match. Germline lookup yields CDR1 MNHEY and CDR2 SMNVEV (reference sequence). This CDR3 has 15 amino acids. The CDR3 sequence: CASSLSWGGENEQFF. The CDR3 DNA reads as TGTGCCAGCAGTTTATCGTGGGGGGGGGAAAATGAGCAGTTCTTC.

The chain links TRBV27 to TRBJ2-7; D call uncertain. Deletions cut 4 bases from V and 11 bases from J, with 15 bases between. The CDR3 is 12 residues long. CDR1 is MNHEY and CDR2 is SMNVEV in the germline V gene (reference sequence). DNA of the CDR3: TGTGCCAGCAGTTACCCTCCCCAGCGTGAGTACTTC. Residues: CASSYPPQREYF.

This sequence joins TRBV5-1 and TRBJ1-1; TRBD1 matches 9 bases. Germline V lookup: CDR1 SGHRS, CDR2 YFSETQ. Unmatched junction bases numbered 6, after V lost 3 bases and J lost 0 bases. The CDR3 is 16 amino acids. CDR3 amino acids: CASSYGTGKMNTEAFF. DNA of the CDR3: TGCGCCAGCAGCTACGGGACAGGGAAAATGAACACTGAAGCTTTCTTT.

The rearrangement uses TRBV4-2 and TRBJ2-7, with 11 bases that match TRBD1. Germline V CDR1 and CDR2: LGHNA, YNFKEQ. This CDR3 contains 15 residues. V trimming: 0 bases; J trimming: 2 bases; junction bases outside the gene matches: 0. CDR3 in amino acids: CASSQEGQGAYEQYF. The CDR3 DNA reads TGTGCCAGCAGCCAAGAGGGACAGGGGGCCTACGAGCAGTACTTC.

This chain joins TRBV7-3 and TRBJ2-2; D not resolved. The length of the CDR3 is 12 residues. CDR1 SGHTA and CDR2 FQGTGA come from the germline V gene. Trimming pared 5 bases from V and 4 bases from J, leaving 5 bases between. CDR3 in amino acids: CASSAPTGELFF. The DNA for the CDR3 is TGTGCCAGCAGCGCGCCCACCGGGGAGCTGTTTTTT.

This CDR3 is CSVAGIGANVLTF. The DNA of the CDR3 is TGCAGCGTTGCAGGGATCGGGGCCAACGTCCTGACTTTC. The chain joins TRBV29-1 to TRBJ2-6, with D maybe TRBD1 (5 bases). The CDR3 is 13 residues long. Germline V gene sequence: CDR1 SQVTM, CDR2 ANQGSEA. V lost 4 bases and J 4 bases, leaving 8 bases between the germline ends. The full variable domain, completed using reference TRBV29-1 and TRBJ2-6, is SAVISQKPSRDICQRGTSLTIQCQVDSQVTMMFWYRQQPGQSLTLIATANQGSEATYESGFVIDKFPISRPNLTFSTLTVSNMSPEDSSIYLCSVAGIGANVLTFGAGSRLTVL.

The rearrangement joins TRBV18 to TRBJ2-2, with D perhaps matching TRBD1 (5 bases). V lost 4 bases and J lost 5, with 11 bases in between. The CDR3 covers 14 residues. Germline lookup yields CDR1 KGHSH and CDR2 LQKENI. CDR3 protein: CASSLPRGTGELFF. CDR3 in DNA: TGTGCCAGCTCACTCCCTAGGGGAACCGGGGAGCTGTTTTTT.

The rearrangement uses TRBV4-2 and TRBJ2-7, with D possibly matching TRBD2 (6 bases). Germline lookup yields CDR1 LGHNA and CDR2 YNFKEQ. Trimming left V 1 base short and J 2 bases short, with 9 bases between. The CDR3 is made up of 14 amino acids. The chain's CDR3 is CASSQAGAAYEQYF. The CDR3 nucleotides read TGTGCCAGCAGCCAAGCGGGAGCGGCCTACGAGCAGTACTTC.

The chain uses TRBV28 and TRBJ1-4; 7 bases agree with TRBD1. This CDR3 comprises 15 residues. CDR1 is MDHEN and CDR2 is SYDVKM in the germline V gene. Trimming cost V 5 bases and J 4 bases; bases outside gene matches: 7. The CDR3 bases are TGTGCCAGCAGTGCCACGACAGGGAATAATGAAAAACTGTTTTTT. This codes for CASSATTGNNEKLFF.

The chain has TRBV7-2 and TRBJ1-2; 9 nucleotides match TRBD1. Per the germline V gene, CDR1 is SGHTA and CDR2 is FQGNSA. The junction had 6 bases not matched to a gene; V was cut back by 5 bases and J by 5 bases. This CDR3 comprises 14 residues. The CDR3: CASSKRQGEYGYTF. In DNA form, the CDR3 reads TGTGCCAGCAGCAAGCGACAGGGGGAATATGGCTACACCTTC.